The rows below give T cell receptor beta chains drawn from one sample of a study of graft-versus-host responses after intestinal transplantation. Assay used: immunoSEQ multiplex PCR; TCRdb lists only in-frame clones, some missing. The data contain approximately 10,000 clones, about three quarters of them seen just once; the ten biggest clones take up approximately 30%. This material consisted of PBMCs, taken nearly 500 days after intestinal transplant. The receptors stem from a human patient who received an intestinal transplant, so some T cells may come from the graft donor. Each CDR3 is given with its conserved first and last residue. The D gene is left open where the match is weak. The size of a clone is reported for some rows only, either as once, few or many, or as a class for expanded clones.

cdr3_aa: CASGTSGTDTQYF
cdr3_nt: TGTGCCAGCGGGACTAGCGGCACAGATACGCAGTATTTT
v_call: TRBV6-4
clone_size: NA
j_call: TRBJ2-3
d_call: TRBD2

cdr3_aa: CASSSGGLAGKETQYF
cdr3_nt: TGTGCCAGCAGCTCAGGGGGACTAGCGGGGAAAGAGACCCAGTACTTC
v_call: TRBV7-6
clone_size: NA
j_call: TRBJ2-5
d_call: TRBD2

cdr3_aa: CASGLVLAASYNEQFF
cdr3_nt: TGTGCTAGTGGTTTGGTACTAGCGGCGTCCTACAATGAGCAGTTCTTC
v_call: TRBV12-5
clone_size: NA
j_call: TRBJ2-1
d_call: TRBD2

cdr3_aa: CSPQGSDRYEQYF
cdr3_nt: TGTTCACCACAGGGGAGTGATCGCTACGAGCAGTACTTC
v_call: TRBV21-1
clone_size: NA
j_call: TRBJ2-7
d_call: NA

cdr3_aa: CASRFGLAGTYNEQFF
cdr3_nt: TGTGCCAGCAGGTTCGGACTAGCGGGAACCTACAATGAGCAGTTCTTC
v_call: TRBV5-6
clone_size: NA
j_call: TRBJ2-1
d_call: TRBD2

cdr3_aa: CASSLDSVLGETQYF
cdr3_nt: TGTGCCAGCAGCTTAGATTCAGTCCTAGGAGAGACCCAGTACTTC
v_call: TRBV11-2
clone_size: once
j_call: TRBJ2-5
d_call: NA

cdr3_aa: CASSQCWRRSQRHLSMDEQYF
cdr3_nt: TGCGCCAGCAGTCAATGCTGGAGGAGGTCCCAGCGACACCTCTCTATGGACGAGCAGTACTTC
v_call: TRBV23-1
clone_size: once
j_call: TRBJ2-7
d_call: NA

cdr3_aa: CASSSGPRDSSYEQYF
cdr3_nt: TGTGCCAGCAGCTCGGGACCCCGGGACAGCTCCTACGAGCAGTACTTC
v_call: TRBV7-3
clone_size: once
j_call: TRBJ2-7
d_call: TRBD1

cdr3_aa: CASSPDGSSYNEQFF
cdr3_nt: TGTGCCAGCAGCCCCGACGGAAGCTCCTACAATGAGCAGTTCTTC
v_call: TRBV5-4
clone_size: NA
j_call: TRBJ2-1
d_call: NA

cdr3_aa: CASSLLAGGYNEQFF
cdr3_nt: TGTGCCAGCAGCCTACTAGCGGGAGGCTACAATGAGCAGTTCTTC
v_call: TRBV6-5
clone_size: NA
j_call: TRBJ2-1
d_call: TRBD2

cdr3_aa: CASSPGTGWGNQPQHF
cdr3_nt: TGTGCCAGCAGTCCAGGGACAGGGTGGGGCAATCAGCCCCAGCATTTT
v_call: TRBV27
clone_size: NA
j_call: TRBJ1-5
d_call: TRBD1

cdr3_aa: CSARTDQETQYF
cdr3_nt: TGCAGCGCCCGGACAGACCAAGAGACCCAGTACTTC
v_call: TRBV29-1
clone_size: NA
j_call: TRBJ2-5
d_call: NA

cdr3_aa: CASSRPDRQSYEQYF
cdr3_nt: TGTGCCAGCAGCCGCCCGGATCGACAGTCCTACGAGCAGTACTTC
v_call: TRBV5-4
clone_size: once
j_call: TRBJ2-7
d_call: NA

cdr3_aa: CATSRVRWQETQYF
cdr3_nt: TGTGCCACCAGCAGAGTCAGGTGGCAAGAGACCCAGTACTTC
v_call: TRBV15
clone_size: NA
j_call: TRBJ2-5
d_call: NA

cdr3_aa: CASSETGSNQPQHF
cdr3_nt: TGTGCCAGCAGTGAAACGGGAAGCAATCAGCCCCAGCATTTT
v_call: TRBV6-5
clone_size: NA
j_call: TRBJ1-5
d_call: NA

cdr3_aa: CASSPRDRGRETQYF
cdr3_nt: TGTGCCAGCAGCCCCCGGGACAGGGGGCGGGAGACCCAGTACTTC
v_call: TRBV9
clone_size: once
j_call: TRBJ2-5
d_call: TRBD1

cdr3_aa: CASSYYFGEGTEAFF
cdr3_nt: TGTGCCAGCAGTTACTATTTCGGGGAAGGCACTGAAGCTTTCTTT
v_call: TRBV6-5
clone_size: NA
j_call: TRBJ1-1
d_call: NA

cdr3_aa: CASGMYGIYQPQHF
cdr3_nt: TGTGCTAGTGGAATGTATGGCATATATCAGCCCCAGCATTTT
v_call: TRBV12-5
clone_size: few
j_call: TRBJ1-5
d_call: NA

cdr3_aa: CASWSNDNEQFF
cdr3_nt: TGTGCCAGTTGGTCAAACGACAATGAGCAGTTCTTC
v_call: TRBV7-3
clone_size: NA
j_call: TRBJ2-1
d_call: NA

cdr3_aa: CAISETNSGANVLTF
cdr3_nt: TGTGCCATCAGTGAGACTAACTCTGGGGCCAACGTCCTGACTTTC
v_call: TRBV10-3
clone_size: NA
j_call: TRBJ2-6
d_call: NA

cdr3_aa: CASRLPTGSGTGELFF
cdr3_nt: TGTGCCAGCAGACTACCGACAGGGTCGGGCACCGGGGAGCTGTTTTTT
v_call: TRBV28
clone_size: NA
j_call: TRBJ2-2
d_call: TRBD1

cdr3_aa: CASSELESNTQYF
cdr3_nt: TGTGCCAGCAGTGAATTGGAGTCAAATACGCAGTATTTT
v_call: TRBV6-1
clone_size: NA
j_call: TRBJ2-3
d_call: NA

cdr3_aa: CASTLRGSSYNEQFF
cdr3_nt: TGTGCCAGCACCCTGCGGGGGAGCTCCTACAATGAGCAGTTCTTC
v_call: TRBV5-8
clone_size: NA
j_call: TRBJ2-1
d_call: TRBD2

cdr3_aa: CASSGGGRLSNNSPLHF
cdr3_nt: TGTGCCAGCAGCGGGGGCGGCCGGCTTTCTAATAATTCACCCCTCCACTTT
v_call: TRBV5-6
clone_size: NA
j_call: TRBJ1-6
d_call: NA

cdr3_aa: CASRPLWLRGGMNTEAFF
cdr3_nt: TGTGCCAGTAGGCCCCTATGGCTCAGGGGGGGAATGAACACTGAAGCTTTCTTT
v_call: TRBV19
clone_size: NA
j_call: TRBJ1-1
d_call: TRBD1

cdr3_aa: CSVEGQTATEAFF
cdr3_nt: TGCAGCGTTGAAGGACAGACCGCAACTGAAGCTTTCTTT
v_call: TRBV29-1
clone_size: NA
j_call: TRBJ1-1
d_call: NA

cdr3_aa: CASSIQATYEQYF
cdr3_nt: TGTGCCAGTAGTATCCAGGCAACCTACGAGCAGTACTTC
v_call: TRBV19
clone_size: NA
j_call: TRBJ2-7
d_call: NA

cdr3_aa: CASSPLIGGTEAFF
cdr3_nt: TGTGCCAGCAGCCCCCTGATCGGAGGGACTGAAGCTTTCTTT
v_call: TRBV9
clone_size: once
j_call: TRBJ1-1
d_call: NA

cdr3_aa: CASSYPNTEAFF
cdr3_nt: TGTGCCAGCAGTTACCCGAACACTGAAGCTTTCTTT
v_call: TRBV6-6
clone_size: once
j_call: TRBJ1-1
d_call: NA

cdr3_aa: CASSQEWQGRDLTDTQYF
cdr3_nt: TGCGCCAGCAGCCAAGAGTGGCAGGGGAGAGACCTCACAGATACGCAGTATTTT
v_call: TRBV4-1
clone_size: NA
j_call: TRBJ2-3
d_call: NA

cdr3_aa: CASSKEGHYNEQFF
cdr3_nt: TGTGCCAGCAGCAAAGAGGGACACTACAATGAGCAGTTCTTC
v_call: TRBV21-1
clone_size: NA
j_call: TRBJ2-1
d_call: NA

cdr3_aa: CSVRLGGPGTEAFF
cdr3_nt: TGCAGCGTTAGGCTAGGGGGGCCGGGGACTGAAGCTTTCTTT
v_call: TRBV29-1
clone_size: NA
j_call: TRBJ1-1
d_call: NA

cdr3_aa: CASSQAPMNTEAFF
cdr3_nt: TGTGCCAGCAGCCAAGCCCCCATGAACACTGAAGCTTTCTTT
v_call: TRBV5-4
clone_size: NA
j_call: TRBJ1-1
d_call: NA

cdr3_aa: CASTRDISYEQYF
cdr3_nt: TGTGCCAGCACCCGAGACATTTCCTACGAGCAGTACTTC
v_call: TRBV6-1
clone_size: NA
j_call: TRBJ2-7
d_call: NA

cdr3_aa: CASSYGQGLGLWYF
cdr3_nt: TGTGCCAGCTCATATGGACAGGGGCTCGGGTTGTGGTACTTC
v_call: TRBV18
clone_size: NA
j_call: TRBJ2-7
d_call: TRBD1

cdr3_aa: CASSQDWLATGELFF
cdr3_nt: TGTGCCAGCAGCCAAGATTGGCTAGCCACCGGGGAGCTGTTTTTT
v_call: TRBV4-2
clone_size: NA
j_call: TRBJ2-2
d_call: NA

cdr3_aa: CASSPTGTYEQYF
cdr3_nt: TGTGCCAGCTCACCGACAGGAACCTACGAGCAGTACTTC
v_call: TRBV6-1
clone_size: NA
j_call: TRBJ2-7
d_call: NA

cdr3_aa: CASSPGSGTGGLFF
cdr3_nt: TGTGCCAGCAGCCCCGGGTCGGGGACCGGGGGGCTGTTTTTT
v_call: TRBV7-3
clone_size: NA
j_call: TRBJ2-2
d_call: NA

cdr3_aa: CASSLVGSSYNEQFF
cdr3_nt: TGTGCCAGCAGTCTGGTGGGGAGCTCCTACAATGAGCAGTTCTTC
v_call: TRBV28
clone_size: NA
j_call: TRBJ2-1
d_call: NA

cdr3_aa: CASRSGLANTGELFF
cdr3_nt: TGCGCCAGCAGGTCAGGACTCGCGAACACCGGGGAGCTGTTTTTT
v_call: TRBV10-1
clone_size: once
j_call: TRBJ2-2
d_call: NA

cdr3_aa: CASSFRGAGANVLTF
cdr3_nt: TGTGCCAGCAGCTTTCGGGGCGCCGGAGCCAACGTCCTGACTTTC
v_call: TRBV5-6
clone_size: once
j_call: TRBJ2-6
d_call: NA

cdr3_aa: CATEQRSGGYNEQFF
cdr3_nt: TGTGCCACCGAACAGCGGAGTGGGGGTTACAATGAGCAGTTCTTC
v_call: TRBV19
clone_size: NA
j_call: TRBJ2-1
d_call: NA

cdr3_aa: CASSRTGSSYNEQFF
cdr3_nt: TGTGCCAGTAGTAGAACAGGGAGCTCCTACAATGAGCAGTTCTTC
v_call: TRBV19
clone_size: NA
j_call: TRBJ2-1
d_call: NA

cdr3_aa: CASSRQGAGGETQYF
cdr3_nt: TGTGCCAGCAGTCGACAGGGGGCAGGGGGAGAGACCCAGTACTTC
v_call: TRBV6-6
clone_size: NA
j_call: TRBJ2-5
d_call: TRBD1

cdr3_aa: CASKGSPLHF
cdr3_nt: TGCGCCAGCAAGGGTTCACCCCTCCACTTT
v_call: TRBV10-1
clone_size: NA
j_call: TRBJ1-6
d_call: NA

cdr3_aa: CASSPPGKRDTQYF
cdr3_nt: TGTGCCAGCTCACCCCCCGGGAAGAGAGATACGCAGTATTTT
v_call: TRBV18
clone_size: NA
j_call: TRBJ2-3
d_call: NA

cdr3_aa: CASSEQGAGELFF
cdr3_nt: TGTGCCAGCTCAGAACAGGGGGCCGGGGAGCTGTTTTTT
v_call: TRBV18
clone_size: few
j_call: TRBJ2-2
d_call: TRBD1

cdr3_aa: CASSLLSDYEQYF
cdr3_nt: TGTGCCAGCAGCTTGTTGTCAGACTACGAGCAGTACTTC
v_call: TRBV5-6
clone_size: NA
j_call: TRBJ2-7
d_call: NA

cdr3_aa: CASSQWETQYF
cdr3_nt: TGTGCCAGCAGCCAGTGGGAGACCCAGTACTTC
v_call: TRBV7-9
clone_size: NA
j_call: TRBJ2-5
d_call: NA

cdr3_aa: CASSLEGTMNTEAFF
cdr3_nt: TGTGCCAGCAGCTTAGAGGGGACGATGAACACTGAAGCTTTCTTT
v_call: TRBV11-2
clone_size: NA
j_call: TRBJ1-1
d_call: NA

cdr3_aa: CASMGLAGSSSYEQYF
cdr3_nt: TGTGCCAGCATGGGACTAGCGGGCTCGAGCTCCTACGAGCAGTACTTC
v_call: TRBV2
clone_size: NA
j_call: TRBJ2-7
d_call: TRBD2